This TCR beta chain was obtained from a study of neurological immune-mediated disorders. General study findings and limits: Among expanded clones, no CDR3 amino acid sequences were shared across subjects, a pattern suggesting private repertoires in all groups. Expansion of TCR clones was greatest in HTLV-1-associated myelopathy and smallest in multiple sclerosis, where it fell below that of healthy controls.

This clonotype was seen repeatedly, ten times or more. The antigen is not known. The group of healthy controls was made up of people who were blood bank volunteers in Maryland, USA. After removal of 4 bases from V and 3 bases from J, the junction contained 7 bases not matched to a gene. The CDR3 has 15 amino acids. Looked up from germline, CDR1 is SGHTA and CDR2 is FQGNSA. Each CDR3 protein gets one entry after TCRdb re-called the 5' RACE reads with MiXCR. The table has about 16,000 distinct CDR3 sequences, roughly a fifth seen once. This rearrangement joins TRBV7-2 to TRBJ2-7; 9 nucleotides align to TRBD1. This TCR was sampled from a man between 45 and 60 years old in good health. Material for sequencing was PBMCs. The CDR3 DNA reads TGTGCCAGCAGCTCACAGGGGGCAGGTGTCTACGAGCAGTACTTC. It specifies CASSSQGAGVYEQYF.